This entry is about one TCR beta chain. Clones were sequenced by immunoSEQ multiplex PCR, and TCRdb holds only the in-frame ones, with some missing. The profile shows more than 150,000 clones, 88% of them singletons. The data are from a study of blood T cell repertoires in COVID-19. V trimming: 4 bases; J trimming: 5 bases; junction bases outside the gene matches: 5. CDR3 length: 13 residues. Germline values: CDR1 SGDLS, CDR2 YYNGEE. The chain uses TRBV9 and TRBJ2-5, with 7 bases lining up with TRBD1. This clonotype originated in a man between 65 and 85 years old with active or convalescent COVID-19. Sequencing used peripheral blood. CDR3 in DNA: TGTGCCAGCAGCTATAGGGGGCCGGAGACCCAGTACTTC. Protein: CASSYRGPETQYF. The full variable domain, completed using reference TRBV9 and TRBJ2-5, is DSGVTQTPKHLITATGQRVTLRCSPRSGDLSVYWYQQSLDQGLQFLIQYYNGEERAKGNILERFSAQQFPDLHSELNLSSLELGDSALYFCASSYRGPETQYFGPGTRLLVL.